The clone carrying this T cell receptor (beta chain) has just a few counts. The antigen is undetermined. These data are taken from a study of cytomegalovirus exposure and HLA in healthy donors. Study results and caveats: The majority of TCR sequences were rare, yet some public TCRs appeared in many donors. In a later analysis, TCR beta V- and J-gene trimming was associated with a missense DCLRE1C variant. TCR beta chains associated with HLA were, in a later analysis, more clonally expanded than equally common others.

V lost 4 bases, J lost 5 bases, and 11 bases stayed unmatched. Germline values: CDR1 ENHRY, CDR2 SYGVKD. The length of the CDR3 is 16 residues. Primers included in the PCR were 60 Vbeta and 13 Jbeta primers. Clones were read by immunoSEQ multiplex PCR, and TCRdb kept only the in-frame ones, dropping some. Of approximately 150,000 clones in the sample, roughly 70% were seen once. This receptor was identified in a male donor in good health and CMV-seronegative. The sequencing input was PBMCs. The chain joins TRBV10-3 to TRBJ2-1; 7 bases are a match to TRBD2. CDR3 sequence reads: CAISAHGAGADNEQFF. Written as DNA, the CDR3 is TGTGCCATCAGTGCTCATGGGGCGGGAGCTGACAATGAGCAGTTCTTC.